This passage covers 22 T cell receptor beta chains from one sample sequenced in a study of blood T cells in healthy people across ages. Alongside a J-beta primer mix, a sample-barcoded 5' primer served in a second PCR lasting about 7 to 11 cycles. A single record per CDR3 protein comes from TCRdb applying MiXCR to the 5' RACE reads. The sample includes 800,000 to 950,000 distinct CDR3 sequences, about 37% of them seen just once. Sequenced material: blood. These receptors were obtained from a man between 18 and 35 years old in good health.

This rearrangement joins TRBV12-3 or TRBV12-4 to TRBJ2-5; D call uncertain. TRBJ2-7 matches the DNA end more closely, so the J call is doubtful. The CDR3 is 11 amino acids. CDR3 nucleotide sequence: TGTGCCAGCGCCATAAGGTACGAGCAGTACTTC. Encoded protein: CASAIRYEQYF.

The chain employs TRBV6-2 or TRBV6-3 and TRBJ1-1; 9 bases agree with TRBD1. The CDR3 covers 16 residues. Germline V gene sequence: CDR1 MNHEY, CDR2 SVGEGT. After removal of 2 bases from V and 1 base from J, the junction contained 5 bases not matched to a gene. The CDR3 region is CASSYGTGIGNTEAFF. The CDR3 DNA reads as TGTGCCAGCAGTTACGGGACAGGGATAGGGAACACTGAAGCTTTCTTT.

This clonotype was counted only a few times. The rearrangement joins TRBV4-3 to TRBJ2-7; D unresolved. Deletions cut 0 bases from V and 7 bases from J, with 10 bases between. This CDR3 has 13 amino acids. The germline CDR1 and CDR2 sequences are LGHNA and YSLEER. The DNA for the CDR3 is TGCGCCAGCAGCCAAGATACAGTCGGAGAGCAGTACTTC. Protein: CASSQDTVGEQYF.

The CDR3 sequence is CASGIGQGVPDTQYF. The DNA for the CDR3 is TGTGCCAGCGGGATTGGACAGGGAGTACCAGATACGCAGTATTTT. V usage is TRBV2 and J usage is TRBJ2-3; 8 bases align to TRBD1. The germline gives CDR1 SNHLY, CDR2 FYNNEI. With 8 bases clipped from V and 4 bases from J, the junction kept 11 bases outside the gene matches. The CDR3 spans 15 residues.

The V call is TRBV20-1, the J call TRBJ2-1, with a possible D match to TRBD2 (6 bases). The V gene lost 5 bases and the J gene lost 5 bases, with 13 bases spanning the gap. Germline lookup yields CDR1 DFQATT and CDR2 SNEGSKA (reference sequence). This CDR3 is built from 13 residues. The CDR3: CSALERRDNEQFF. DNA for the CDR3: TGCAGTGCTCTAGAGCGGAGGGACAATGAGCAGTTCTTC.

This clonotype was seen repeatedly, ten times or more. The chain joins TRBV9 to TRBJ2-1; perhaps TRBD2 as D (6 bases). V was pared by 2 bases and J by 0 bases, with 15 bases between. The CDR3 totals 17 residues. The germline CDR1 and CDR2 sequences are SGDLS and YYNGEE. CDR3 DNA: TGTGCCAGCAGCGTCTCTGGCGGGACGAGCTCCTACAATGAGCAGTTCTTC. Protein product: CASSVSGGTSSYNEQFF.

The CDR3 reads CANTAGVNTGELFF. The CDR3 nucleotides are TGTGCCAACACAGCGGGGGTGAACACCGGGGAGCTGTTTTTT. The chain links TRBV12-3 or TRBV12-4 to TRBJ2-2, with 8 bases aligning to TRBD2. J was trimmed by 1 base and V by 10 bases; bases with no gene match: 5. This CDR3 region has 14 residues.

The sample holds a few counts of this clonotype. V is TRBV19 and J is TRBJ1-1, with 7 bases identical to TRBD1. The CDR3 contains 14 residues. Germline CDR1 is LNHDA and CDR2 is SQIVND (reference sequence). Trimming took 5 bases from V and 0 from J; bases not matched to a gene: 3. The CDR3 is CASSVQGLNTEAFF. The CDR3 DNA is TGTGCCAGTAGTGTACAGGGGCTGAACACTGAAGCTTTCTTT.

This clonotype was seen repeatedly, ten times or more. V usage is TRBV12-3 or TRBV12-4 and J usage is TRBJ1-1, with D possibly TRBD1 on 6 matching bases. Trimming pared 6 bases from V and 6 bases from J, leaving 14 bases between. The CDR3 has 13 amino acids. In DNA form, the CDR3 reads TGTGCCAGCAGCCCTCCGGGGGGCTCTGAAGCTTTCTTT. Translation gives CASSPPGGSEAFF.

V usage is TRBV6-2 or TRBV6-3 and J usage is TRBJ2-5; the D call may be TRBD1 or TRBD2 (5 bases each). Germline values: CDR1 MNHEY, CDR2 SVGEGT. The CDR3 consists of 14 residues. Trimming cost V 10 bases and J 5 bases, with 20 bases left between them. In DNA, the CDR3 is TGTGCCACCTCGGAAGAGGGGAGAGGGGAGACCCAGTACTTC. Its translation is CATSEEGRGETQYF.

This clonotype has a handful of counts. The chain has TRBV6-2 or TRBV6-3 and TRBJ1-1, with D possibly being TRBD1 (5 bases). CDR1 is MNHEY, CDR2 SVGEGT, per germline. Trimming stripped 2 bases from V and 1 base from J, with 11 bases between. The CDR3 length is 15 residues. The CDR3: CASSYLGAPNTEAFF. The CDR3, as DNA: TGTGCCAGCAGTTACCTCGGGGCCCCGAACACTGAAGCTTTCTTT.

V gene TRBV13 combines with J gene TRBJ2-6; tentatively, D is TRBD1 (5 bases). CDR3 length: 16 residues. Trimming took off 6 bases at V and 2 bases at J, with 14 bases between the two ends. Per the germline V gene, CDR1 is PRHDT and CDR2 is FYEKMQ (reference sequence). This CDR3 is CASSNQGATGANVLTF. CDR3 DNA sequence: TGTGCCAGCAGTAACCAGGGTGCCACTGGGGCCAACGTCCTGACTTTC.

The chain employs TRBV12-3 or TRBV12-4 and TRBJ2-3; D not certain. Trimming removed 5 bases at V and 2 bases at J, with 11 bases between. The CDR3 covers 14 residues. In DNA form, the CDR3 reads TGTGCCAGCAGTCCCGCCGGAAACACAGATACGCAGTATTTT. Translated: CASSPAGNTDTQYF.

The rearrangement joins TRBV29-1 to TRBJ2-5, with 9 bases fitting TRBD2. CDR1 and CDR2 from the germline V gene are SQVTM and ANQGSEA. This CDR3 region has 11 residues. V lost 7 bases and J lost 5; bases outside the gene matches: 2. The CDR3 spells CSGGLAETQYF. CDR3 sequence (DNA): TGCAGCGGGGGACTAGCTGAGACCCAGTACTTC. Full variable domain (remainder filled in from reference TRBV29-1 and TRBJ2-5): SAVISQKPSRDICQRGTSLTIQCQVDSQVTMMFWYRQQPGQSLTLIATANQGSEATYESGFVIDKFPISRPNLTFSTLTVSNMSPEDSSIYLCSGGLAETQYFGPGTRLLVL.

This clonotype was seen a handful of times. CDR3 bases: TGCGCCAGCAGCTTGGTGAAGGGTAACTATGGCTACACCTTC. It encodes CASSLVKGNYGYTF. This rearrangement joins TRBV5-1 to TRBJ1-2; D unclear. There are 14 residues in the CDR3. Trimming cost V 0 bases and J 1 base, with 7 bases left between them. Germline V gene data show CDR1 as SGHRS and CDR2 as YFSETQ.

The chain links TRBV20-1 to TRBJ1-6; 10 nucleotides align to TRBD1. Per the germline V gene, CDR1 is DFQATT and CDR2 is SNEGSKA (reference sequence). The CDR3 length is 15 residues. With 1 base clipped from V and 5 bases from J, the junction kept 2 bases outside the gene matches. The CDR3 loop reads CSARGDRGDNSPLHF. CDR3 sequence (DNA): TGCAGTGCTAGAGGGGACAGGGGAGATAATTCACCCCTCCACTTT.

This clonotype turned up a few times. The chain couples TRBV2 to TRBJ1-5; D remains ambiguous. V was shortened by 2 bases and J by 3 bases, with 5 bases between the two germline ends. The CDR3 extends over 13 amino acids. Germline V gene lookup returns CDR1 SNHLY and CDR2 FYNNEI. The CDR3 coding sequence is TGTGCCAGCAGTGAACGGGACAATCAGCCCCAGCATTTT. Translating it yields CASSERDNQPQHF.

The chain has TRBV27 and TRBJ1-6; maybe TRBD1 (5 bases). The V gene's germline CDR1 is MNHEY and CDR2 SMNVEV (reference sequence). The length of the CDR3 is 14 residues. Between the trimmed V and J ends, which lost 7 bases and 10 bases, there was a span of 17 bases. CDR3 residues: CASTVRDGASPLHF. DNA of the CDR3: TGTGCCAGCACCGTTCGGGATGGGGCGTCACCCCTCCACTTT.

A few counts support this clonotype. This chain connects TRBV2 to TRBJ2-3; tentatively, D is TRBD1 or TRBD2 (6 bases each). V shed 7 bases and J shed 4 bases, with 12 bases lying between them. The germline V gene has CDR1 SNHLY and CDR2 FYNNEI. The CDR3 is 13 amino acids. This chain's CDR3 is CASMRGVADTQYF. As DNA, the CDR3 is TGTGCCAGCATGAGGGGGGTGGCAGATACGCAGTATTTT.

This clonotype was observed a few times. J is TRBJ1-6 and V is TRBV28; 9 nucleotides agree with TRBD1. Germline V gene lookup returns CDR1 MDHEN and CDR2 SYDVKM. This CDR3 has 16 residues. J gave up 9 bases and V 6 bases, and 12 bases lay outside the gene matches. In nucleotides, the CDR3 is TGTGCCAGCAGGCACAGGGGGCTGCGAGTAGGTTCACCCCTCCACTTT. The encoded protein is CASRHRGLRVGSPLHF.

The V and J genes are TRBV6-1 and TRBJ2-1, with 11 bases matching TRBD2. The J call is in doubt because the DNA end fits TRBJ2-7 better. Germline CDR1 MNHNS, CDR2 SASEGT. CDR3 length equals 16 residues. This chain's CDR3 is CASTPLAGGSYNEQYF. Written as DNA, the CDR3 is TGTGCCAGCACTCCCCTAGCGGGGGGCTCCTACAATGAGCAGTACTTC.

This clonotype was counted many times. The rearrangement links TRBV12-3 or TRBV12-4 to TRBJ2-1, with D perhaps matching TRBD1 or TRBD2 (5 bases each). This CDR3 is built from 15 residues. The V and J ends lost 3 bases and 4 bases respectively, with 13 bases between them. The chain's CDR3 is CASSFQSGQYNEQFF. The CDR3 DNA reads TGTGCCAGCAGTTTTCAAAGCGGACAATACAATGAGCAGTTCTTC.